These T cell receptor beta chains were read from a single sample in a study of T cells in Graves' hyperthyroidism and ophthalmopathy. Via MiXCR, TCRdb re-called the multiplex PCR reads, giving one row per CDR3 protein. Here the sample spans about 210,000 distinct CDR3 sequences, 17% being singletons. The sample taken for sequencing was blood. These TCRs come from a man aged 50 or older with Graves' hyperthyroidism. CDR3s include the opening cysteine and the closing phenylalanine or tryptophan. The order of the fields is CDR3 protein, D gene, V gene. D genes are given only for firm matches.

cdr3_aa: CASSPRESGYNEQFF
d_call: -
v_call: TRBV4-1

cdr3_aa: CASGGQGWNIQYF
d_call: TRBD1
v_call: TRBV12-3/TRBV12-4

cdr3_aa: CASSLYPRFFMAGDEDTQYF
d_call: TRBD2
v_call: TRBV27

cdr3_aa: CASSQDGRFEQYF
d_call: -
v_call: TRBV3-1

cdr3_aa: CASSHTPGLAGERSSYNEQFF
d_call: TRBD2
v_call: TRBV14

cdr3_aa: CASSQRQGAQSAGTEAFF
d_call: TRBD1
v_call: TRBV5-1

cdr3_aa: CASSASAGEYEQYF
d_call: TRBD2
v_call: TRBV2

cdr3_aa: CSARDLISTNEKLFF
d_call: -
v_call: TRBV20-1

cdr3_aa: CASSSSLGGELFF
d_call: -
v_call: TRBV2

cdr3_aa: CASSLTASGNTEAFF
d_call: -
v_call: TRBV7-3

cdr3_aa: CASSPDRDRGYNEQFF
d_call: TRBD1
v_call: TRBV28

cdr3_aa: CASSQDVGTSGRYEQYF
d_call: TRBD2
v_call: TRBV4-1

cdr3_aa: CANGRGPMPHEQFF
d_call: -
v_call: TRBV27

cdr3_aa: CASSLEGYEKLFF
d_call: -
v_call: TRBV5-1

cdr3_aa: CASSEPGGGDTQYF
d_call: TRBD2
v_call: TRBV7-2

cdr3_aa: CASMARSQGNTEAFF
d_call: -
v_call: TRBV2

cdr3_aa: CASTTPAGTQGAQYF
d_call: -
v_call: TRBV7-2

cdr3_aa: CASSPTGGNEQFF
d_call: TRBD1
v_call: TRBV25-1

cdr3_aa: CASSLGGRESSYNEQFF
d_call: -
v_call: TRBV12-3/TRBV12-4

cdr3_aa: CASSHEGYSGANVLTF
d_call: -
v_call: TRBV28

cdr3_aa: CSVAGQAITDTQYF
d_call: TRBD1
v_call: TRBV29-1

cdr3_aa: CASSPAGGSGANVLTF
d_call: TRBD2
v_call: TRBV5-1

cdr3_aa: CASGLAGVVGETQYF
d_call: TRBD2
v_call: TRBV2

cdr3_aa: CASSSSKAASYEQYF
d_call: -
v_call: TRBV28

cdr3_aa: CATSPRANTEAFF
d_call: -
v_call: TRBV15

cdr3_aa: CATTAGGQGVAGANVLTF
d_call: TRBD1
v_call: TRBV10-3

cdr3_aa: CASSQESGGDTQYF
d_call: -
v_call: TRBV2